The clone carrying this T cell receptor (beta chain) has just one count. Method: immunoSEQ multiplex PCR; TCRdb's copy keeps in-frame clones and lacks some. Of over 250,000 clones detected, approximately 83% appear once; the ten largest clones hold over 8.5%. This CDR3 is built from 13 residues. CDR1 and CDR2 from the germline V gene are MNHEY and SVGEGT. The V segment lost 0 bases and the J segment 8 bases; nucleotides outside the gene matches: 0. The data were taken from a study of blood T cell repertoires in COVID-19. Study information: Sample material is recorded as cDNA or gDNA derived from T cells, B-cell-depleted T cells, or PBMCs.

This TCR was recovered from a woman aged 45 to 65 who had recovered from COVID-19. Sequencing input: peripheral blood. The J gene is TRBJ2-1, the V gene TRBV6-2 or TRBV6-3; 8 nucleotides match TRBD1. The CDR3 bases are TGTGCCAGCAGTTACTCGACAGGGGATGAGCAGTTCTTC. It specifies CASSYSTGDEQFF.